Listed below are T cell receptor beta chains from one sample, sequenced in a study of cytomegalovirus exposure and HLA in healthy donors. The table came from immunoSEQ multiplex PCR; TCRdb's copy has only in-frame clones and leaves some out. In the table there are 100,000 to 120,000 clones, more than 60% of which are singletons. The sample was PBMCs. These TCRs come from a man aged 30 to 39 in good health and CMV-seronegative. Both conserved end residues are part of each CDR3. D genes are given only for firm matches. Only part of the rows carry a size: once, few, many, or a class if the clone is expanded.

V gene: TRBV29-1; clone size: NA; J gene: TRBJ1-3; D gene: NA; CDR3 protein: CSVEIGGGGNTIYF; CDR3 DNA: TGCAGCGTTGAAATAGGGGGTGGTGGAAACACCATATATTTT
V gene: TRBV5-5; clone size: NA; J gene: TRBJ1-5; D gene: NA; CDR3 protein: CASSWTANNQPQHF; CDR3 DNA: TGTGCCAGCAGCTGGACAGCAAACAATCAGCCCCAGCATTTT
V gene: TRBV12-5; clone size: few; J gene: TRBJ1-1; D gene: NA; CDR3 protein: CASGSDWMSTEAFF; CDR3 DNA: TGTGCTAGTGGCAGCGACTGGATGAGTACTGAAGCTTTCTTT
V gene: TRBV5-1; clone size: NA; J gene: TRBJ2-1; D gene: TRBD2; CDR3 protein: CASSRLAGVDNEQFF; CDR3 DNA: TGCGCCAGCAGCCGGCTAGCGGGAGTGGACAATGAGCAGTTCTTC
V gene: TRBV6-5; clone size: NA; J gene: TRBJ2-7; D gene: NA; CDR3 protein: CASTSDTAYEQYF; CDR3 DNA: TGTGCCAGCACCTCGGACACGGCCTACGAGCAGTACTTC
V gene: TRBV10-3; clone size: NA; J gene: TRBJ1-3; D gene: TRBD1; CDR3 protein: CAISLGQGAGNTIYF; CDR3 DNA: TGTGCCATCAGCCTCGGACAGGGAGCTGGAAACACCATATATTTT
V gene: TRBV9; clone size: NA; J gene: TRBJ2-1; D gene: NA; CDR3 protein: CASSVGLLNEQFF; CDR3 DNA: TGTGCCAGCAGCGTTGGGCTTTTAAATGAGCAGTTCTTC
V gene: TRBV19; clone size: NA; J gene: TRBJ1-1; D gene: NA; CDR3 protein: CASSIERGTEAFF; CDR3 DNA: TGTGCCAGTAGTATTGAGAGGGGGACTGAAGCTTTCTTT
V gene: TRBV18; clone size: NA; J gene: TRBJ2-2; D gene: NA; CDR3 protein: CASSPQGIAANTGELFF; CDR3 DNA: TGTGCCAGCTCCCCGCAAGGAATAGCGGCGAACACCGGGGAGCTGTTTTTT
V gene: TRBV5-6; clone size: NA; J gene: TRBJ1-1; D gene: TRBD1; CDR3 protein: CASRTDRGTEAFF; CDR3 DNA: TGTGCCAGCAGAACCGACAGGGGTACTGAAGCTTTCTTT
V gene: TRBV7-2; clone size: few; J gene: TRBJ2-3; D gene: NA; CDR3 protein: CASSLARDTQYF; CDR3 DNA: TGTGCCAGCAGCTTAGCGAGAGATACGCAGTATTTT
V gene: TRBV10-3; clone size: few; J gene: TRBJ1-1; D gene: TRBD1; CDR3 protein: CAISKTGGQTEAFF; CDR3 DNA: TGTGCCATCAGCAAAACAGGGGGACAAACTGAAGCTTTCTTT
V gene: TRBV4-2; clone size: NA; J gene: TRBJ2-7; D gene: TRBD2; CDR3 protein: CASSHPAGAGSANEQYF; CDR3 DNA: TGTGCCAGCAGCCACCCCGCGGGAGCGGGCTCAGCGAACGAGCAGTACTTC
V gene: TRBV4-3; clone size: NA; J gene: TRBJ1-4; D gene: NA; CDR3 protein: CASSPGGARTTNEKLFF; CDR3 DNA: TGCGCCAGCAGCCCGGGGGGGGCACGGACAACTAATGAAAAACTGTTTTTT
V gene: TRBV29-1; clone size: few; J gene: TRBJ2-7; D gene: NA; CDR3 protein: CSGGGDTYPYEQYF; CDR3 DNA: TGCAGCGGAGGGGGGGACACTTACCCCTACGAGCAGTACTTC
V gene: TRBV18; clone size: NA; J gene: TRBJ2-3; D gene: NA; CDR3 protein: CASSPVGVGDTQYF; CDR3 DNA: TGTGCCAGCTCACCAGTCGGAGTCGGAGATACGCAGTATTTT
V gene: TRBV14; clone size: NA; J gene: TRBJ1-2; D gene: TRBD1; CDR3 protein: CASSQQGGSIYGYTF; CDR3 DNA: TGTGCCAGCAGCCAGCAGGGGGGCAGCATCTATGGCTACACCTTC
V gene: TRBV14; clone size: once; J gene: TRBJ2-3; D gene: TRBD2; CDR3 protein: CASSQVKGLADFTDTQYF; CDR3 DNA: TGTGCCAGCAGCCAAGTAAAAGGACTAGCGGACTTCACAGATACGCAGTATTTT
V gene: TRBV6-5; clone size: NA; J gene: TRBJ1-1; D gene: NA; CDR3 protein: CASSYFLNTEAFF; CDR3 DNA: TGTGCCAGCAGTTATTTCCTAAACACTGAAGCTTTCTTT
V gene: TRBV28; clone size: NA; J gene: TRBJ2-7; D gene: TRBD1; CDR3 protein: CASSLRDRGHNEQYF; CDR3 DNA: TGTGCCAGCAGTTTGAGGGACAGGGGGCACAACGAGCAGTACTTC
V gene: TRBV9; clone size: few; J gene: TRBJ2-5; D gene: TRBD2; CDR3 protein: CASSLPPGGAQETQYF; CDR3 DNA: TGTGCCAGCAGTCTCCCTCCCGGGGGGGCGCAAGAGACCCAGTACTTC
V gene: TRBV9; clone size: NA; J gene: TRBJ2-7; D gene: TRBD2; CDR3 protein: CASSVGGRGGSYEQYF; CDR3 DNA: TGTGCCAGCAGCGTAGGAGGAAGGGGAGGGTCCTACGAGCAGTACTTC